This record concerns one T cell receptor beta chain sequence. The sample comes from a study of blood T cell repertoires in COVID-19. Study-level background: COVID-19 samples from acute and convalescent phases originated in the United States, Italy and Spain. Sample material is recorded as cDNA or gDNA derived from T cells, B-cell-depleted T cells, or PBMCs.

The CDR3 covers 18 residues. Trimming stripped 2 bases from V and 2 bases from J, with 21 bases between. The germline V gene encodes CDR1 MNHNS and CDR2 SASEGT. Original data processing: Estimation of nucleated cell counts relied on the amplification of reference gene primers. Using immunoSEQ multiplex PCR, the repertoire was profiled, and TCRdb retains in-frame clones only, with some absent. The D gene and trimming were derived from the DNA, and the V and J assignments and clone size from that table. This table has some 150,000 clones, about four fifths appearing once. The gene calls are TRBV6-1 and TRBJ2-5; D unresolved. The TCR comes from a human donor with acute or convalescent COVID-19. The donor label of this sample is uncertain. The sequenced sample was peripheral blood. The CDR3 DNA reads TGTGCCAGCAGTGAAAGCTCCTCGGTCCTTCGCCGACAAGAGACCCAGTACTTC. Translating gives CASSESSSVLRRQETQYF.